This entry describes one T cell receptor beta chain. V lost 6 bases, J lost 8 bases, and 11 bases lay in between. The CDR3 totals 12 residues. Per germline, CDR1 DFQATT and CDR2 SNEGSKA (reference sequence). The entry originates in a study of T-cell memory formation after mild COVID-19. TCRdb reprocessed the 5' RACE reads with MiXCR, giving one entry per CDR3 protein. The sample contains roughly 370,000 distinct CDR3 sequences, approximately 15% of which appear only once. This sequence was found in a man younger than 35 who had mild COVID-19 (a few samples of this study predate the infection). Cell type and time point are not known. The specimen was PBMCs or a T cell subset sorted from them (not recorded which). V is TRBV20-1 and J is TRBJ1-6, with D uncertain. The CDR3 spells CSAVSADSPLHF. For the CDR3, the DNA is TGCAGTGCGGTTTCAGCAGATTCACCCCTCCACTTT.